This T cell receptor (beta chain) was sequenced during a study of shared clonotypes between healthy human individuals. Whole-study findings and limits: Shared across four donors were roughly 5.3% of the naive CD4 clonotypes. Large sequencing depth failed to make sorted-subset sequencing complete, rarefaction showed.

Positive CCR7 selection of CD45RO-negative cells yielded the naive CD8 cells, and terminally differentiated effector memory CD45RA+ cells were excluded. The count of this clone is one. Its target is unknown. Other DNA sequences of this sample code for an identical CDR3. The CDR3 totals 14 residues. V lost 4 bases and J 4 bases, leaving 14 bases between the germline ends. Germline assignment: CDR1 SGHDT and CDR2 YYEEEE. Several immunoSEQ 96-well plates shared each subset's DNA, each plate a replicate. The method was immunoSEQ multiplex PCR; TCRdb's version includes in-frame clones alone and lacks a portion of them. The top ten clones hold more than 1.5% of a sample with around 1,900,000 clones, roughly 93% of them seen once.

This TCR was sampled from a man aged 18 to 29 in good health. Some clones in this sample may be carry-over from other donors' samples. The sequenced material came from naive CD8+ T cells from PBMCs. V and J are TRBV5-6 and TRBJ1-1; D gene unclear. CDR3 DNA: TGTGCCAGCAGCGCAGGTACCGGCGGCACTGAAGCTTTCTTT. This codes for CASSAGTGGTEAFF.